These T cell receptor beta chains were read from a single sample in a study of blood T cell repertoires in COVID-19. Assay used: immunoSEQ multiplex PCR; TCRdb lists only in-frame clones, some missing. This table has roughly 98,000 clones, 82% appearing once. Sequencing was performed on peripheral blood. The receptors shown here come from a man in his 70s with active or convalescent COVID-19. Both conserved end residues are part of each CDR3. The order of the fields is J gene, D gene, clone size, V gene, CDR3 protein, CDR3 DNA. The D gene is left open where the match is weak. Size is stated for part of the rows, as once, few or many counts, or as a class when the clone is expanded.

TRBJ1-3 - few TRBV4-2 CASSQGAALGSGNTIYF TGTGCCAGCAGCCAGGGTGCGGCGTTGGGCTCTGGAAACACCATATATTTT
TRBJ2-3 - - TRBV5-4 CASRAGTATDTQYF TGTGCCAGCAGGGCCGGGACTGCCACAGATACGCAGTATTTT
TRBJ1-1 - - TRBV7-9 CASSGRSNTEAFF TGTGCCAGCAGCGGTAGATCGAACACTGAAGCTTTCTTT
TRBJ2-2 - - TRBV7-8 CASSLATSGVDTGELFF TGTGCCAGCAGCTTAGCGACATCAGGGGTAGACACCGGGGAGCTGTTTTTT
TRBJ2-7 - - TRBV29-1 CSVEVDRAYEQYF TGCAGCGTTGAAGTCGACAGAGCCTACGAGCAGTACTTC
TRBJ1-1 - once TRBV9 CASSVVPQTEAFF TGTGCCAGCAGCGTAGTCCCCCAGACTGAAGCTTTCTTT
TRBJ2-7 TRBD1 - TRBV7-9 CASSRTGAYEQYF TGTGCCAGCAGCCGGACAGGGGCCTACGAGCAGTACTTC
TRBJ1-1 TRBD1 - TRBV6-5 CASSPGGAGNTEAFF TGTGCCAGCAGTCCAGGGGGCGCGGGGAACACTGAAGCTTTCTTT
TRBJ1-3 - - TRBV12-5 CASGLQGNTIYF TGTGCTAGTGGGCTACAGGGAAACACCATATATTTT
TRBJ2-7 - - TRBV6-5 CASSKTGAYEQYF TGTGCCAGCAGTAAGACAGGAGCCTACGAGCAGTACTTC
TRBJ2-3 - once TRBV29-1 CSVEDFTDTQYF TGCAGCGTTGAGGACTTCACAGATACGCAGTATTTT
TRBJ1-4 TRBD1 - TRBV7-2 CASSLGDSTNEKLFF TGTGCCAGCAGCTTGGGGGACAGCACTAATGAAAAACTGTTTTTT
TRBJ2-2 TRBD2 - TRBV9 CASRVSGGTGELFF TGTGCCAGCAGAGTTAGCGGGGGGACCGGGGAGCTGTTTTTT
TRBJ2-7 - - TRBV13 CASSLGRAYEQYF TGTGCCAGCAGCTTAGGACGGGCCTACGAGCAGTACTTC
TRBJ1-1 - - TRBV12-3/TRBV12-4 CASSFEWGDPAFF TGTGCCAGCAGTTTCGAATGGGGGGACCCAGCTTTCTTT
TRBJ1-2 - - TRBV7-9 CASSLGEIRGVYGYTF TGTGCCAGCAGCTTAGGGGAGATCCGGGGGGTCTATGGCTACACCTTC
TRBJ1-6 - - TRBV5-5 CASSLVSSYNSPLHF TGTGCCAGCAGCTTGGTTAGCTCCTATAATTCACCCCTCCACTTT
TRBJ1-1 TRBD1 - TRBV10-3 CAIKGYVSTGPNTEAFF TGTGCCATCAAGGGGTACGTATCGACAGGGCCGAACACTGAAGCTTTCTTT
TRBJ1-2 - - TRBV15 CATSRGSGDGYTF TGTGCCACCAGCAGAGGCTCAGGGGATGGCTACACCTTC
TRBJ2-7 TRBD1 - TRBV18 CASSRTGQGTYEQYF TGTGCCAGCTCACGAACGGGACAGGGGACCTACGAGCAGTACTTC
TRBJ2-1 - - TRBV20-1 CSASGVSGWDEQFF TGCAGTGCTAGTGGAGTGTCGGGATGGGATGAGCAGTTCTTC
TRBJ2-2 TRBD2 - TRBV27 CASRPSGGGVITGELFF TGTGCCAGCAGACCTAGCGGGGGGGGCGTTATCACCGGGGAGCTGTTTTTT
TRBJ2-3 - - TRBV24-1 CATSGTPTDTQYF TGTGCCACCAGTGGGACTCCCACAGATACGCAGTATTTT
TRBJ1-5 - - TRBV5-6 CASSLKVGQPQHF TGTGCCAGCAGCTTGAAGGTGGGCCAGCCCCAGCATTTT
TRBJ2-3 - few TRBV24-1 CATSESSDTQYF TGTGCCACCAGTGAGTCCTCGGATACGCAGTATTTT
TRBJ1-2 - - TRBV11-2 CASSLQNTNYGYTF TGTGCCAGCAGCTTACAGAACACTAACTATGGCTACACCTTC
TRBJ1-4 TRBD1 once TRBV4-1 CASSRSSGTGNEKLFF TGCGCCAGCAGCCGATCATCCGGGACAGGAAATGAAAAACTGTTTTTT
TRBJ2-3 - - TRBV27 CASSLWGPDTQYF TGTGCCAGCAGCCTATGGGGCCCAGATACGCAGTATTTT
TRBJ2-6 - once TRBV7-2 CASSLRGHSSGANVLTF TGTGCCAGCAGCCTAAGGGGACACTCCTCTGGGGCCAACGTCCTGACTTTC
TRBJ1-4 - - TRBV19 CASRGHLLEKLFF TGTGCCAGTAGGGGACACCTCCTTGAAAAACTGTTTTTT
TRBJ2-1 TRBD2 - TRBV6-1 CASSAPGLAGGNEQFF TGTGCCAGCAGTGCACCAGGACTAGCGGGGGGTAATGAGCAGTTCTTC
TRBJ2-7 - - TRBV4-2 CASSPRETYEQYF TGTGCCAGCAGCCCCCGGGAAACCTACGAGCAGTACTTC
TRBJ2-7 - - TRBV27 CASMDSGVWYF TGTGCCAGCATGGACAGTGGGGTGTGGTACTTC
TRBJ2-2 - - TRBV11-2 CASSKDYLRGELFF TGTGCCAGCAGCAAAGACTACCTTAGGGGGGAGCTGTTTTTT
TRBJ2-1 - - TRBV29-1 CSVDRLAPHNEQFF TGCAGCGTTGATCGGCTAGCCCCCCACAATGAGCAGTTCTTC
TRBJ2-5 TRBD2 - TRBV5-4 CASSLGGGQETQYF TGTGCCAGCAGCTTGGGGGGGGGTCAAGAGACCCAGTACTTC
TRBJ2-3 - - TRBV19 CASTASRSRGTQYF TGTGCCAGTACGGCTAGTAGGAGTAGGGGTACGCAGTATTTT